The sequence of this TCR beta chain was determined in a study of beta chain features in type 1 diabetes. Study-wide points: PCR, the amplification step, might favor shorter templates, equally in patients and controls. All four CD4+ subsets of Type 1 diabetes patients contained TCRB CDR3s that were moderately but significantly shorter.

With regard to this clone: No antigen is known for it.

Expressed TCRB transcripts were sequenced because the entire RNA isolate underwent reverse transcription. Sequencing was performed with immunoSEQ multiplex PCR; in TCRdb, only in-frame clones are kept and a portion is missing. The data hold a few hundred thousand clones, with approximately 12% observed a single time. V gave up 4 bases and J gave up 5 bases, with 12 bases separating them. CDR1 and CDR2 (germline): MGHDK, SYGVNS. This CDR3 has 14 residues. The material sequenced was naive CD4+ T cells from blood. The J gene is TRBJ2-1, the V gene TRBV25-1; tentatively, D is TRBD2 (5 bases). This TCR was recovered from a woman aged 18 to 35 with type 1 diabetes. CDR3 region: CASSGAGTHNEQFF. The CDR3 nucleotides read TGTGCCAGCAGTGGTGCGGGCACCCACAATGAGCAGTTCTTC.